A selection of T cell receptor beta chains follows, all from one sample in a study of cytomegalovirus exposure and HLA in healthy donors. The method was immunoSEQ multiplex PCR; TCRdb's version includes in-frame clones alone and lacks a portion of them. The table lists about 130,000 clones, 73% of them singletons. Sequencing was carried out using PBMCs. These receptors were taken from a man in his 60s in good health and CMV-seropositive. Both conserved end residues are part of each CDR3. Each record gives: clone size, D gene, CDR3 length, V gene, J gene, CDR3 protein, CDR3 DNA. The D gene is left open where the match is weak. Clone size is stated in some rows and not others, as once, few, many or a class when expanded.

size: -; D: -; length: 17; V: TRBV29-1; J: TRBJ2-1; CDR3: CSVLQGMTFVGYNEQFF; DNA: TGCAGCGTGCTCCAGGGGATGACCTTTGTCGGCTACAATGAGCAGTTCTTC
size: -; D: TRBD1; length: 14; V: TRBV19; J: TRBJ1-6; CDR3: CASSHPGQNSPLHF; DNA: TGTGCCAGTTCCCATCCGGGACAGAATTCACCCCTCCACTTT
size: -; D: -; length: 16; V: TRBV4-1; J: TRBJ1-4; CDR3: CASSPPGGDLNEKLFF; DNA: TGCGCCAGCAGCCCCCCCGGGGGGGACCTTAATGAAAAACTGTTTTTT
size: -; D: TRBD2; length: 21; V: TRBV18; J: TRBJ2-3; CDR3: CASSLSFGRSRLAGGTDTQYF; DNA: TGTGCCAGCTCCCTATCATTCGGGCGGAGCCGACTAGCGGGGGGCACAGATACGCAGTATTTT
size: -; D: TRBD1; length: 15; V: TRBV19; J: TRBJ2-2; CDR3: CASSIDGQDTGELFF; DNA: TGTGCCAGTAGTATCGATGGACAGGACACCGGGGAGCTGTTTTTT
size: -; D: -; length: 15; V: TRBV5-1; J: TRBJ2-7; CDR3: CASSLALEGDHEQYF; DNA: TGCGCCAGCAGCTTGGCCCTGGAGGGCGACCACGAGCAGTACTTC
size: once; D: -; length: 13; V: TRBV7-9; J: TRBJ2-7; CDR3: CASSPGLSYEQYF; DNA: TGTGCCAGCAGCCCCGGACTGAGCTACGAGCAGTACTTC
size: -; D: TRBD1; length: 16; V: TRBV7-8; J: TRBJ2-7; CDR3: CASSYGGRTGAYEQYF; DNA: TGTGCCAGCAGTTATGGGGGTCGGACAGGGGCCTACGAGCAGTACTTC
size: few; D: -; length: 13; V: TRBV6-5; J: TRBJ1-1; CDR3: CASRPDSGTEAFF; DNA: TGTGCCAGCAGACCGGACAGCGGCACTGAAGCTTTCTTT
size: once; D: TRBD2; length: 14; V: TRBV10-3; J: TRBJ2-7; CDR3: CATEGTSGSQEQYF; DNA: TGTGCCACCGAAGGGACTAGCGGGAGCCAAGAGCAGTACTTC
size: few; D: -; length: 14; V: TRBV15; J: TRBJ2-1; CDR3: CATSNPSRYNEQFF; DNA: TGTGCCACCAGCAACCCCTCGCGATACAATGAGCAGTTCTTC
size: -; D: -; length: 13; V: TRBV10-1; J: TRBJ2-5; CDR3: CASSEWRGKTQYF; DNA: TGCGCCAGCAGTGAGTGGAGGGGAAAGACCCAGTACTTC
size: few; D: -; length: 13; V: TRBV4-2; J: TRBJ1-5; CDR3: CASSQDTNQPQHF; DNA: TGTGCCAGCAGCCAAGACACTAATCAGCCCCAGCATTTT
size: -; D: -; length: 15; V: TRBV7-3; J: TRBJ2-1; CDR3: CASSLTGTGSNEQFF; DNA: TGTGCCAGCAGCTTAACGGGGACTGGATCGAATGAGCAGTTCTTC
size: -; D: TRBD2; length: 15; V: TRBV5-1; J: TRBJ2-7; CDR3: CASSFRLAGGDEQYF; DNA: TGCGCCAGCAGTTTTAGACTAGCGGGGGGGGACGAGCAGTACTTC
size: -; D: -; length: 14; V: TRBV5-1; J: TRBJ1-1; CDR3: CASSLGQAGTEAFF; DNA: TGCGCCAGCAGCTTGGGGCAGGCGGGCACTGAAGCTTTCTTT
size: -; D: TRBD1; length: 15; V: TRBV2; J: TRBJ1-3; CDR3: CASSPDRASGNTIYF; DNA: TGTGCCAGCAGCCCAGACAGGGCCTCTGGAAACACCATATATTTT
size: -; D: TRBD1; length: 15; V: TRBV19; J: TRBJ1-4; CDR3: CASREGATVNEKLFF; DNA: TGTGCCAGTAGGGAGGGGGCCACGGTGAATGAAAAACTGTTTTTT
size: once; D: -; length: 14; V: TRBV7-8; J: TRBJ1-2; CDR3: CASSFVRLNYGYTF; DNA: TGTGCCAGCAGCTTTGTCAGGCTAAACTATGGCTACACCTTC
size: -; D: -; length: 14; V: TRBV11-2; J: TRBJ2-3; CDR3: CASSLNLATDTQYF; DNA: TGTGCCAGCAGCTTAAATCTAGCCACAGATACGCAGTATTTT
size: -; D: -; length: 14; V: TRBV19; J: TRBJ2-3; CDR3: CASNREPSTDTQYF; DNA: TGTGCCAGTAATCGAGAACCTAGCACAGATACGCAGTATTTT
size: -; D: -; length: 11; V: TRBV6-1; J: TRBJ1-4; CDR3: CASQYNEKLFF; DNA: TGTGCCAGCCAGTATAATGAAAAACTGTTTTTT
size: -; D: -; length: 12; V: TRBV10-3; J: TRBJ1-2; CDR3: CAIRAGRYGYTF; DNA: TGTGCCATCAGAGCGGGACGGTATGGCTACACCTTC
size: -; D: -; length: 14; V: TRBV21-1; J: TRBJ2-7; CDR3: CASSNPRGDYEQYF; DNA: TGTGCCAGCAGCAACCCGCGGGGAGACTACGAGCAGTACTTC
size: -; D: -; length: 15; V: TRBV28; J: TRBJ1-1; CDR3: CASSPHQTGKTEAFF; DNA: TGTGCCAGCAGTCCCCACCAAACAGGGAAGACTGAAGCTTTCTTT
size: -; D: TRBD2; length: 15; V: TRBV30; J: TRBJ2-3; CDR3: CAWSVGLAGPVAQYF; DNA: TGTGCCTGGAGTGTAGGGCTAGCGGGGCCAGTTGCGCAGTATTTT
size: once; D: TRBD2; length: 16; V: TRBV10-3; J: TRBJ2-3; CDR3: CAISAGLAGGGDTQYF; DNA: TGTGCCATCAGTGCGGGACTAGCGGGGGGCGGGGATACGCAGTATTTT
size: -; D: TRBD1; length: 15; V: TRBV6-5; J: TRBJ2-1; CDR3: CASSYRTGGRDEQFF; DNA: TGTGCCAGCAGTTACCGGACAGGGGGCCGGGATGAGCAGTTCTTC
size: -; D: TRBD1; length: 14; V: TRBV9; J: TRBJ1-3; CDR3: CASSGTTGGNTIYF; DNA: TGTGCCAGCAGCGGGACGACAGGGGGAAACACCATATATTTT
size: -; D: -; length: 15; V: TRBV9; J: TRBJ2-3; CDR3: CASSVGVGPTDTQYF; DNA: TGTGCCAGCAGCGTAGGCGTGGGGCCCACAGATACGCAGTATTTT
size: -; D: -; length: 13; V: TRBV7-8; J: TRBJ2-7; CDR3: CASSLGGTDEQYF; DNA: TGTGCCAGCAGCTTGGGCGGGACCGACGAGCAGTACTTC